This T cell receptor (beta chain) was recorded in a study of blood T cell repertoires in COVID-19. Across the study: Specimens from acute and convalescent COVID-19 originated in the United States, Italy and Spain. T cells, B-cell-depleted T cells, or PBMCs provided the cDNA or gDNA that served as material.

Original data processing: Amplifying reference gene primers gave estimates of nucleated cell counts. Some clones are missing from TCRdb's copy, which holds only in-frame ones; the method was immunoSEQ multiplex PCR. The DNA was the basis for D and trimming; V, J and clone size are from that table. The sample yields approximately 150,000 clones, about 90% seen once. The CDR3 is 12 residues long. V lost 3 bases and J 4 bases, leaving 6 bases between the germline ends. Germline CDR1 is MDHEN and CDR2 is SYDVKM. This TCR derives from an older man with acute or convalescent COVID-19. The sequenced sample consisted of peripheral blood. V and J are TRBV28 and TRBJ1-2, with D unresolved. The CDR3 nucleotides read TGTGCCAGCAGTTTCGGGTCCTATGGCTACACCTTC. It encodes CASSFGSYGYTF.